Below are 30 T cell receptor beta chains sequenced from a single sample in a study of T cells in Graves' hyperthyroidism and ophthalmopathy (dated by TCRdb to 2018 to 2020). The library was made by multiplex PCR. TCRdb lists the instrument as Illumina HiSeq 2000. Amplification of TCR beta CDR3 regions was carried out from RNA transcripts. A first-round RT-PCR of the TCR CDR3 used the HTBI primer set with the Qiagen OneStep RT-PCR kit. The public reads were reprocessed in TCRdb via fastp at Q25 and MiXCR, keeping in-frame beta chains. When rows share a CDR3 protein, they turn into one entry using the most common DNA and genes. This sample comprises over 500,000 distinct CDR3 sequences, 16% of them detected only once. The leading ten clones occupy approximately 30% of the sample. The sequencing sample was made of blood. These receptors came from a woman in her 30s with Graves' ophthalmopathy.

This clonotype was detected only a few times. The chain joins TRBV7-3 to TRBJ1-2, with a tentative D call TRBD1 (5 bases). This CDR3 contains 16 residues. The V and J ends lost 5 bases and 0 bases respectively, with 16 bases between them. The germline V gene encodes CDR1 SGHTA and CDR2 FQGTGA. CDR3 coding DNA: TGTGCCAGCAGCACAGGCGGGGCAGGGACTAACTATGGCTACACCTTC. Amino acid sequence: CASSTGGAGTNYGYTF.

There are many counts of this clonotype. This chain uses TRBV28 with TRBJ2-1; D gene unclear. The CDR3 is 16 amino acids. Germline loops: CDR1 MDHEN, CDR2 SYDVKM. The ends were cut back, 4 bases at V and 0 bases at J, with 13 bases in the middle. The CDR3 sequence: CASSSPGGSSYNEQFF. The DNA of the CDR3 is TGTGCCAGCAGTTCCCCGGGCGGAAGCTCCTACAATGAGCAGTTCTTC.

The rearrangement uses TRBV15 and TRBJ2-7, with 8 bases aligning to TRBD1. The trim removed 2 bases at V and 4 bases at J, leaving 7 bases unmatched. Germline assignment: CDR1 LNHNV and CDR2 YYDKDF (reference sequence). CDR3 length: 15 amino acids. The CDR3 nucleotides are TGTGCCACCAGCAGACCCCGGGACAGGCCTTACGAGCAGTACTTC. Amino acids: CATSRPRDRPYEQYF. The full variable domain, its missing parts supplied by reference TRBV15 and TRBJ2-7, is DAMVIQNPRYQVTQFGKPVTLSCSQTLNHNVMYWYQQKSSQAPKLLFHYYDKDFNNEADTPDNFQSRRPNTSFCFLDIRSPGLGDTAMYLCATSRPRDRPYEQYFGPGTRLTVT.

This clonotype occurred many times. This chain links TRBV10-3 with TRBJ2-3, with 8 bases aligning to TRBD1. Losses at the gene ends were 0 bases for V and 0 bases for J; bases not matched to a gene: 2. The V gene's germline CDR1 is ENHRY and CDR2 SYGVKD. The CDR3 has 16 residues. CDR3: CAISESGTGSTDTQYF. The CDR3 DNA follows: TGTGCCATCAGTGAGTCTGGGACAGGAAGCACAGATACGCAGTATTTT.

A few counts support this clonotype. The chain has TRBV19 and TRBJ1-1, with 7 bases lining up with TRBD1. V dropped 5 bases and J dropped 4; count of bases not matched to a gene: 10. CDR1 LNHDA and CDR2 SQIVND come from the germline V gene (reference sequence). CDR3 length: 15 residues. The CDR3 loop is CASSPSRTGGTEAFF. The CDR3, as DNA: TGTGCCAGTAGTCCCTCCCGGACAGGTGGCACTGAAGCTTTCTTT.

This clonotype was recorded at least ten times. CDR3 sequence: CSVAQSAQETQYF. The CDR3 DNA reads as TGCAGCGTTGCCCAAAGCGCCCAAGAGACCCAGTACTTC. The V gene is TRBV29-1, the J gene TRBJ2-5, with unresolved D. This CDR3 is 13 amino acids long. The ends were cut back, 4 bases at V and 1 base at J, with 10 bases in the middle. Germline values: CDR1 SQVTM, CDR2 ANQGSEA.

Many counts were recorded for this clonotype. This chain connects TRBV10-3 to TRBJ2-7; D possibly corresponds to TRBD2 (5 bases). Trimming stripped 6 bases from V and 6 bases from J, with 18 bases between. Germline V gene sequence: CDR1 ENHRY, CDR2 SYGVKD. CDR3 length: 14 amino acids. DNA of the CDR3: TGTGCCATCAGCCCAGTTAGCGAAGCGGCCGAGCAGTACTTC. Amino acid sequence: CAISPVSEAAEQYF.

This clonotype occurred many times. The chain carries TRBV20-1 and TRBJ1-2; D gene ambiguous. Between the trimmed V and J ends, which lost 6 bases and 7 bases, there was a span of 15 bases. Germline-derived CDR1 and CDR2 are DFQATT and SNEGSKA (reference sequence). CDR3 size: 12 residues. DNA for the CDR3: TGCAGTGCCGCAACTCCGGGCGGTGGCTACACCTTC. Protein product: CSAATPGGGYTF.

The chain recombines TRBV24-1 with TRBJ2-5; possibly TRBD2 for D (7 bases). CDR3 length equals 16 residues. Trimming pared 6 bases from V and 2 bases from J, leaving 18 bases between. Germline-derived CDR1 and CDR2 are KGHDR and SFDVKD. CDR3 amino acids: CATSPGGSGTQETQYF. The DNA of the CDR3 is TGTGCCACCAGTCCCGGGGGGTCCGGGACACAAGAGACCCAGTACTTC.

The chain employs TRBV20-1 and TRBJ1-3, with a weak D call TRBD1 (5 bases). V lost 2 bases to trimming and J lost 8 bases, with 13 bases between them. Germline CDR1 reads DFQATT; CDR2 reads SNEGSKA (reference sequence). CDR3 size: 13 residues. As DNA, the CDR3 is TGCAGTGCTAGAATGACAGCTAGGGACACCATATATTTT. This gives the protein CSARMTARDTIYF.

This clonotype turned up a few times. The chain employs TRBV6-2 or TRBV6-3 and TRBJ2-1, with D possibly being TRBD1 (6 bases). The V end was cut by 0 bases, the J end by 9 bases, with 9 bases between. The CDR3 totals 13 residues. Germline V CDR1 and CDR2: MNHEY, SVGEGT. The CDR3 DNA reads TGTGCCAGCAGTTACTCGACAGGCGGTGAGCAGTTCTTC. Translating it yields CASSYSTGGEQFF.

This clonotype was recorded at least ten times. This chain connects TRBV30 to TRBJ2-1; 9 bases map to TRBD2. V gave up 0 bases and J gave up 8 bases; unmatched junction bases: 8. The CDR3 extends over 15 amino acids. Germline CDR1 reads GTSNPN; CDR2 reads SVGIG (reference sequence). CDR3 nucleotides: TGTGCCTGGAGTGTACGGGGCGGGAGGGCCTATGAGCAGTTCTTC. Residues: CAWSVRGGRAYEQFF.

The chain carries TRBV6-2 or TRBV6-3 and TRBJ2-5; no reliable D call. There are 16 residues in the CDR3. The germline CDR1 and CDR2 sequences are MNHEY and SVGEGT. V shed 2 bases and J shed 1 base, with 14 bases lying between them. As DNA, the CDR3 is TGTGCCAGCAGTTACGGACGAGGAACGGTCCAAGAGACCCAGTACTTC. Translation: CASSYGRGTVQETQYF.

This clonotype has more than one count but fewer than ten. This chain joins TRBV2 and TRBJ2-7; 8 bases agree with TRBD2. The V and J ends lost 8 bases and 0 bases, in that order; junction bases with no gene match: 6. The CDR3 consists of 14 residues. Per the germline V gene, CDR1 is SNHLY and CDR2 is FYNNEI. The CDR3 DNA follows: TGTGCCAGCGCTAACGGGGGGGACTCCTACGAGCAGTACTTC. Its protein is CASANGGDSYEQYF.

This clonotype was picked up many times. The chain recombines TRBV29-1 with TRBJ1-5, with D hard to call. Trimming removed 4 bases from V and 0 bases from J, with 7 bases in between. Germline V lookup: CDR1 SQVTM, CDR2 ANQGSEA. There are 13 residues in the CDR3. CDR3 bases: TGCAGCGTTGTTGTCGTTAGCAATCAGCCCCAGCATTTT. It translates to CSVVVVSNQPQHF. The full variable domain, its missing parts supplied by reference TRBV29-1 and TRBJ1-5, is SAVISQKPSRDICQRGTSLTIQCQVDSQVTMMFWYRQQPGQSLTLIATANQGSEATYESGFVIDKFPISRPNLTFSTLTVSNMSPEDSSIYLCSVVVVSNQPQHFGDGTRLSIL.

This clonotype was counted at least ten times. V and J are TRBV29-1 and TRBJ2-5, with 9 positions matching TRBD1. CDR3 length: 15 amino acids. CDR1 is SQVTM and CDR2 is ANQGSEA in the germline V gene. V was pared by 7 bases and J by 4 bases, with 13 bases of the junction left unmatched. CDR3 sequence: CSAHPYGQGRETQYF. The CDR3 DNA sequence: TGCAGCGCCCACCCCTACGGACAGGGGAGAGAGACCCAGTACTTC.

This clonotype was detected only a few times. For the CDR3, the DNA is TGCAGTGCTAGAATCCGGCAGGGGGCCTACGAGCAGTACTTC. Translated: CSARIRQGAYEQYF. The chain combines TRBV20-1 with TRBJ2-7; TRBD1 aligns across 7 bases. The V segment lost 2 bases and the J segment 2 bases; nucleotides outside the gene matches: 6. The CDR3 is 14 residues long. Germline loops: CDR1 DFQATT, CDR2 SNEGSKA (reference sequence).

This clonotype came up a few times. This chain connects TRBV20-1 to TRBJ2-3, with TRBD1 identical over 7 bases. With 6 bases clipped from V and 0 bases from J, the junction kept 3 bases outside the gene matches. The CDR3 sequence is 13 residues long. Germline V gene data show CDR1 as DFQATT and CDR2 as SNEGSKA (reference sequence). The CDR3: CSAEQGSTDTQYF. The CDR3 nucleotides read TGCAGTGCCGAACAGGGGAGCACAGATACGCAGTATTTT.

Details on this clonotype: A much bigger clone sits one base away, suggesting this may be a read error. V and J are TRBV7-2 and TRBJ2-7; TRBD1 is a possible D gene (5 bases). Germline values: CDR1 SGHTA, CDR2 FQGNSA. The CDR3 is made up of 15 amino acids. CDR3 in DNA: TGTGCCAACAGCTTATTAGGACACCGAGACTACGAGCAGTACTTC. Translation: CANSLLGHRDYEQYF.

This clonotype was seen more than once but under ten times. The CDR3 is CASSQDLQQPQHF. As DNA, the CDR3 is TGCGCCAGCAGCCAAGATTTACAGCAGCCCCAGCATTTT. The chain has TRBV4-3 and TRBJ1-5; unclear D gene. CDR3 length: 13 residues. The V gene lost 0 bases and the J gene lost 7 bases, with 7 bases spanning the gap. Germline assignment: CDR1 LGHNA and CDR2 YSLEER.

This clonotype was detected a few times. This chain uses TRBV4-2 with TRBJ2-7; possible D gene TRBD1, 6 bases. V was trimmed by 4 bases and J by 0 bases, leaving 19 bases between them. The CDR3 loop spans 17 amino acids. Germline V gives CDR1 LGHNA, CDR2 YNFKEQ. CDR3 sequence reads: CASSPAEGQGSSYEQYF. As DNA, the CDR3 is TGTGCCAGCAGCCCAGCAGAGGGCCAGGGGAGCTCCTACGAGCAGTACTTC.

There are many counts of this clonotype. The J gene is TRBJ2-1, the V gene TRBV7-9; 13 bases line up with TRBD2. The V segment lost 5 bases and the J segment 8 bases; nucleotides outside the gene matches: 9. CDR3 size: 16 residues. The V gene's germline CDR1 is SEHNR and CDR2 FQNEAQ (reference sequence). CDR3 sequence reads: CASSPGLAGFRDEQFF. The CDR3 coding sequence is TGTGCCAGCAGCCCGGGACTAGCGGGGTTCCGGGATGAGCAGTTCTTC.

This clonotype showed up just a few times. The chain has TRBV5-1 and TRBJ1-1; D possibly corresponds to TRBD1 (6 bases). Germline CDR1 is SGHRS and CDR2 is YFSETQ. This CDR3 is built from 15 residues. V dropped 2 bases and J dropped 5 bases, with 16 bases sitting between them. CDR3 region: CASSLVTGMSTEAFF. CDR3 sequence (DNA): TGCGCCAGCAGCTTAGTTACAGGGATGAGTACTGAAGCTTTCTTT.

In this sample, this clonotype turned up many times. This sequence joins TRBV3-1 and TRBJ1-2; no clear D gene. The V end lost 2 bases, the J end lost 0 bases, and 7 bases lay between the germline ends. The CDR3 extends over 14 amino acids. In germline, CDR1 is LGHDT, CDR2 YNNKEL (reference sequence). CDR3 DNA sequence: TGTGCCAGCAGCCAACAGCTTACTAACTATGGCTACACCTTC. Protein product: CASSQQLTNYGYTF. Based on the CDR3 plus reference TRBV3-1 and TRBJ1-2, the full variable domain is DTAVSQTPKYLVTQMGNDKSIKCEQNLGHDTMYWYKQDSKKFLKIMFSYNNKELIINETVPNRFSPKSPDKAHLNLHINSLELGDSAVYFCASSQQLTNYGYTFGSGTRLTVV.

Worth noting for this clonotype: The missing conserved phenylalanine or tryptophan at the end of this CDR3 makes a read error likely. V and J are TRBV12-3 or TRBV12-4 and TRBJ2-7; the match to TRBD2 covers 14 bases. The CDR3 consists of 17 residues. Unmatched junction bases numbered 9, after V lost 2 bases and J lost 6 bases. CDR3 in amino acids: CASSLIGLAGGRREQYL. CDR3 nucleotide sequence: TGTGCCAGCAGTTTAATAGGACTAGCGGGAGGTAGGCGCGAGCAGTACCTC.

This chain connects TRBV30 to TRBJ1-2, with D tentatively TRBD1 (5 bases). The CDR3 length is 13 residues. CDR1 is GTSNPN and CDR2 is SVGIG in the germline V gene (reference sequence). V gave up 0 bases and J gave up 4 bases, with 9 bases separating them. CDR3 region: CAWSVPGPYGYTF. CDR3 sequence (DNA): TGTGCCTGGAGTGTACCAGGGCCCTATGGCTACACCTTC.

CDR3 residues: CSANSGRAYEQFF. As DNA, the CDR3 is TGCAGTGCGAATAGCGGGAGGGCCTACGAGCAGTTCTTC. The chain is built from TRBV20-1 and TRBJ2-7; 11 bases map to TRBD2. The J call may be wrong; the DNA end is better matched by TRBJ2-1. Per the germline V gene, CDR1 is DFQATT and CDR2 is SNEGSKA (reference sequence). The CDR3 has 13 amino acids.

V usage is TRBV3-1 and J usage is TRBJ2-1; 10 bases map to TRBD2. CDR3 length: 14 amino acids. Germline V gene sequence: CDR1 LGHDT, CDR2 YNNKEL (reference sequence). V was clipped by 4 bases and J by 9 bases; unmatched bases: 6. CDR3 bases: TGTGCCAGCAGCCCCGGGACTAGCGTTTCTGAGCAGTTCTTC. This codes for CASSPGTSVSEQFF.

The genes are TRBV20-1 and TRBJ1-1; tentative D call: TRBD1 (5 bases). Germline values: CDR1 DFQATT, CDR2 SNEGSKA (reference sequence). Trimming cost V 0 bases and J 5 bases, with 10 bases left between them. This CDR3 is 13 amino acids long. The CDR3 loop is CSAREAGGTEAFF. CDR3 bases: TGCAGTGCTAGAGAGGCGGGGGGGACTGAAGCTTTCTTT.

This clonotype was counted a few times. CDR3 sequence reads: CASSEIVRTYNEQFF. The DNA for the CDR3 is TGTGCCAGCAGTGAAATTGTTAGAACTTACAATGAGCAGTTCTTC. J is TRBJ2-1 and V is TRBV2, with unresolved D. Trimming removed 2 bases at V and 4 bases at J, with 12 bases between. There are 15 residues in the CDR3. From germline, CDR1 is SNHLY and CDR2 FYNNEI.